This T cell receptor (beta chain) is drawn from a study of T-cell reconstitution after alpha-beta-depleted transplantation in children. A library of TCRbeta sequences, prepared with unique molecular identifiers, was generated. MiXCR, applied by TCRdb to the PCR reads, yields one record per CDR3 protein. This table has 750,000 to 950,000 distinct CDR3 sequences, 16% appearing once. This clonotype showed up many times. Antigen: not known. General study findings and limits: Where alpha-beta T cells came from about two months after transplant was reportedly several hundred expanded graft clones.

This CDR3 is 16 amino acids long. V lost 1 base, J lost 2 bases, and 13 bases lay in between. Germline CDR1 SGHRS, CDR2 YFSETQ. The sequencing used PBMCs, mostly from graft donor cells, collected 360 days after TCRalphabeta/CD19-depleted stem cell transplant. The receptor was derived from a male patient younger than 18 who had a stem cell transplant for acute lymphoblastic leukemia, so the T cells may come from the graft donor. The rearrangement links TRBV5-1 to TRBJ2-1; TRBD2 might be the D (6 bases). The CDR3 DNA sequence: TGCGCCAGCAGCTTGAACGCGGGATTCACCTACAATGAGCAGTTCTTC. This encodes CASSLNAGFTYNEQFF.